The T cell receptor beta chain under discussion was sequenced for a study of OX40 agonist ivuxolimab in advanced cancers. TCRdb's table, derived via immunoSEQ multiplex PCR, lists solely in-frame clones and lacks some. The sample lists about 100,000 clones, 89% occurring once. The V gene lost 6 bases and the J gene lost 6 bases, with 12 bases spanning the gap. This CDR3 is built from 13 residues. The V gene's germline CDR1 is MNHEY and CDR2 SVGAGI. This clone was detected only once. The chain couples TRBV6-5 to TRBJ2-1, with D tentatively TRBD2 (5 bases). This material consisted of CD4+ or CD8+ T cells sorted from blood, taken in a trial of the OX40 agonist ivuxolimab. The sequence was obtained from an adult with an advanced solid tumor such as melanoma, head and neck, liver or kidney cancer. DNA for the CDR3: TGTGCCAGCAGCGGACTCGCGGGCAATGAGCAGTTCTTC. Amino acid sequence: CASSGLAGNEQFF.